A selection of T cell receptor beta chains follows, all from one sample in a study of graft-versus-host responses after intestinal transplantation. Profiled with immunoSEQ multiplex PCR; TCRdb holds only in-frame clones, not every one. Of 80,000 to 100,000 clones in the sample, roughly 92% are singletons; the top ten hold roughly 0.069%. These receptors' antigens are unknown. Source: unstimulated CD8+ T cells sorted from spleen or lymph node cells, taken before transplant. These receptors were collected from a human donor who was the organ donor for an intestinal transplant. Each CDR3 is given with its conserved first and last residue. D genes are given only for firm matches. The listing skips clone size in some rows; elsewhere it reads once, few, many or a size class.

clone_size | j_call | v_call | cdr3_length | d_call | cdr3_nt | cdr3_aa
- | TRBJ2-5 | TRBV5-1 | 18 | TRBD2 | TGCGCCAGTACAGCTCTTTTCGGGGTAGCGGGAGACTACGAGACCCAGTACTTC | CASTALFGVAGDYETQYF
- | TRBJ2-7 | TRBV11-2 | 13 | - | TGTGCCAGCAGCTTGGGGGCGGTCTACGAGCAGTACTTC | CASSLGAVYEQYF
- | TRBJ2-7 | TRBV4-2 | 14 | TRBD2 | TGTGCCAGCAGCCGGACTAGCGGGTGGTACGAGCAGTACTTC | CASSRTSGWYEQYF
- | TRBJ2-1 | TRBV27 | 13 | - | TGTGCCAGCAGTTACTCGGTAGCGACTTCGGAGTTCTTC | CASSYSVATSEFF
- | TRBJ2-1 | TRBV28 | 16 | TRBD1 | TGTGCCAGCAGACCCGGGACAGGGGGGAGGCTCAATGAGCAGTTCTTC | CASRPGTGGRLNEQFF
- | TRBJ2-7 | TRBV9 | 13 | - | TGTGCCAGCAGCGTAGATGAGGGCTACGAGCAGTACTTC | CASSVDEGYEQYF
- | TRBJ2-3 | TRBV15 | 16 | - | TGTGCCACCCAGGACAGCTACTCGTCTAGCACAGATACGCAGTATTTT | CATQDSYSSSTDTQYF
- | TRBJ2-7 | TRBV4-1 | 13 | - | TGCGCCAGCAGCCAAGATAGCCTGGGCGAGCAGTACTTC | CASSQDSLGEQYF
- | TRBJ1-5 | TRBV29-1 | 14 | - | TGCAGCGTGGACAGCTTGGGGTGGGGTCAGCCCCAGCATTTT | CSVDSLGWGQPQHF
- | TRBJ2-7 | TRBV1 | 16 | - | TGCACCAGCAGCCACCTCAGTAGCGGGAGATTCTACGAGCAGTACTTC | CTSSHLSSGRFYEQYF
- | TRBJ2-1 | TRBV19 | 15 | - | TGTGCCAGTAGTAGTGCCTCTATTTACTACAATGAGCAGTTCTTC | CASSSASIYYNEQFF
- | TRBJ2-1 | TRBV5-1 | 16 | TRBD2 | TGCGCCAGCAGCTTGCCAGCGGGAGGAACCTACAATGAGCAGTTCTTC | CASSLPAGGTYNEQFF
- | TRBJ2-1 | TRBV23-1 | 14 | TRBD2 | TGCGCCAGGCTAGGGCTAGCGGGATACAATGAGCAGTTCTTC | CARLGLAGYNEQFF
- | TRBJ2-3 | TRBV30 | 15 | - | TGTGCCTGGAGCCCCGACAGTCTACGCACAGATACGCAGTATTTT | CAWSPDSLRTDTQYF
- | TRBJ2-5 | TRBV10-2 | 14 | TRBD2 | TGCGCCGGGGGGACTAGCGGGAGCCAAGAGACCCAGTACTTC | CAGGTSGSQETQYF
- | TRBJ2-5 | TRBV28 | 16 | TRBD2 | TGTGCCAGCAGTTTGCGACTAGCGGGAGTATTCGAGACCCAGTACTTC | CASSLRLAGVFETQYF
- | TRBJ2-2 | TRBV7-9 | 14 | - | TGTGCCAGCAGCATAAATAGCAACACCGGGGAGCTGTTTTTT | CASSINSNTGELFF
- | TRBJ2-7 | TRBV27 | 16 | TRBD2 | TGTGCCAGCAGTTCGTTTCCCCTAGCGGGAATCTACGAGCAGTACTTC | CASSSFPLAGIYEQYF
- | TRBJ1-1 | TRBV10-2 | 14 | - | TGCGCCAGCGGGGGAGGCGTTTCGAGCACTGAAGCTTTCTTT | CASGGGVSSTEAFF
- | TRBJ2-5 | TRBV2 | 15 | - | TGTGCCACACAGACTACAGGGCTTAGTGGAGAGACCCAGTACTTC | CATQTTGLSGETQYF
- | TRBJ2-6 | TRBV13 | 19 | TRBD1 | TGTGCCAGCAGCCGCCGAGGGGGACAGGCCCGCTCTGGGGCCAACGTCCTGACTTTC | CASSRRGGQARSGANVLTF
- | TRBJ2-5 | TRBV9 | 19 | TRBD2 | TGTGCCAGCAGCGCCCAAACCGGGACTAGCGGGGGGGCCCATGAGACCCAGTACTTC | CASSAQTGTSGGAHETQYF
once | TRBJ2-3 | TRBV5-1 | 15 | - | TGCGCCAGCAGCCGTTATTCTTATAGCACAGATACGCAGTATTTT | CASSRYSYSTDTQYF
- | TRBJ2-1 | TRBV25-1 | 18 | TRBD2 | TGTGCCAGCAGTGAATACTTATTAAGCGGGAGTGGCCACAATGAGCAGTTCTTC | CASSEYLLSGSGHNEQFF
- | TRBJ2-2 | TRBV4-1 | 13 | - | TGCGCCAGCAGCCCCACCGGCACCGGGGAGCTGTTTTTT | CASSPTGTGELFF
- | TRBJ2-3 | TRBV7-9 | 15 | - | TGTGCCAGCAGCTTAGCAGGGGCGGTAACAGATACGCAGTATTTT | CASSLAGAVTDTQYF
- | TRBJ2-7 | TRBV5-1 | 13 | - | TGCGCCAGCAGCTTCGGAGGGGCGGACGAGCAGTACTTC | CASSFGGADEQYF
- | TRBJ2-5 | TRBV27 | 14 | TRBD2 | TGTGCCAGCAGTTTCGGACTAGCGGAAGAGACCCAGTACTTC | CASSFGLAEETQYF
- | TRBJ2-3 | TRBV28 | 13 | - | TGTGCCAGCAGGAGAAGGGGCGCAGATACGCAGTATTTT | CASRRRGADTQYF
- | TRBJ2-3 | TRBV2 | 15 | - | TGTGCCAGGAGCCTCTTACTCCCCCTGACAGATACGCAGTATTTT | CARSLLLPLTDTQYF
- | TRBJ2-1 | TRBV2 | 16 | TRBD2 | TGTGCCAGCAGCTCAAACCGGGGGGGGCTTTACAATGAGCAGTTCTTC | CASSSNRGGLYNEQFF
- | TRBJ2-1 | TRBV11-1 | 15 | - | TGTGCCAGCAGCTTTGAGGAGCTCTCCTACAATGAGCAGTTCTTC | CASSFEELSYNEQFF
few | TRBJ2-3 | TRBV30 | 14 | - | TGTGCCTCCTCCCTGAGCGGCCTAGCGGATACGCAGTATTTT | CASSLSGLADTQYF
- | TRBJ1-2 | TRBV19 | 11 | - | TGTGCCAGTACTACGGGTTATGGCTACACCTTC | CASTTGYGYTF
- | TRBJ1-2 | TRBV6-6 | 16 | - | TGTGCCAGCAGTTACTCGCATGTGCTGGGTCGGGATGGCTACACCTTC | CASSYSHVLGRDGYTF
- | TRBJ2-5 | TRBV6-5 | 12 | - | TGTGCCAGCAGAGATGGCATAAAGACCCAGTACTTC | CASRDGIKTQYF
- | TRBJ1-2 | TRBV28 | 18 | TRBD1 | TGTGCCAGCAGTCTCCCCCTCGCCGGGACAGGGCCTAACTATGGCTACACCTTC | CASSLPLAGTGPNYGYTF
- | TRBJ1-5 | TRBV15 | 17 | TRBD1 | TGTGCCACCAGCAGTTATGCTGCAGGGGGCTACTATCAGCCCCAGCATTTT | CATSSYAAGGYYQPQHF
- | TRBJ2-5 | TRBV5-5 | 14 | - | TGTGCCAGCAGCCAACCGACTAGTCAAGAGACCCAGTACTTC | CASSQPTSQETQYF
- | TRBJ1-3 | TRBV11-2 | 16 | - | TGTGCCAGCAGCTTAGGCGACCGGGTGGCTGGAAACACCATATATTTT | CASSLGDRVAGNTIYF
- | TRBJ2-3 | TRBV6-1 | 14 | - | TGTGCCAGCCATGGGCACGGGGTCACAGATACGCAGTATTTT | CASHGHGVTDTQYF
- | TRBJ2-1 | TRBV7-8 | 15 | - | TGTGCCAGCAGCTCCGTAGGGGCCTCCTACAATGAGCAGTTCTTC | CASSSVGASYNEQFF
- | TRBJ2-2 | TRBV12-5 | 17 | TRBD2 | TGTGCTAGTGGTTTGGTGTTGGGACTAGCTTCGACCGGGGAGCTGTTTTTT | CASGLVLGLASTGELFF
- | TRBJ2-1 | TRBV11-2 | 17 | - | TGTGCCAGCAGCTTAGATCTGGGCACCAGCTCCTACAATGAGCAGTTCTTC | CASSLDLGTSSYNEQFF
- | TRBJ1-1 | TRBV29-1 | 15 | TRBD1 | TGCAGCGTTGAAGGGGATACAGGGGGGAACACTGAAGCTTTCTTT | CSVEGDTGGNTEAFF
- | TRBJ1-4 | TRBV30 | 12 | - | TGTGCCTGGAGTTTCGGGGTTGAAAAACTGTTTTTT | CAWSFGVEKLFF
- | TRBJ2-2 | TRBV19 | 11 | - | TGTGCCAGTAGTATATACGGGGAGCTGTTTTTT | CASSIYGELFF
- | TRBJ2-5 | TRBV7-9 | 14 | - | TGTGCCAGCAGCTTCCCTGCGGTCGAAGAGACCCAGTACTTC | CASSFPAVEETQYF
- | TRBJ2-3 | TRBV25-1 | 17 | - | TGTGCCAGCAGTGAATATTTTCAGGGGCGCAAGACAGATACGCAGTATTTT | CASSEYFQGRKTDTQYF
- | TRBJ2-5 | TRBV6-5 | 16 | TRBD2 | TGTGCCAGCAGTTACTCTGCCAGCGGGGGGGATGAGACCCAGTACTTC | CASSYSASGGDETQYF
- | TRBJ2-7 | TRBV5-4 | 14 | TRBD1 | TGTGCCAGCAGCCCCGGGACAGGGGGTGGCGAGCAGTACTTC | CASSPGTGGGEQYF